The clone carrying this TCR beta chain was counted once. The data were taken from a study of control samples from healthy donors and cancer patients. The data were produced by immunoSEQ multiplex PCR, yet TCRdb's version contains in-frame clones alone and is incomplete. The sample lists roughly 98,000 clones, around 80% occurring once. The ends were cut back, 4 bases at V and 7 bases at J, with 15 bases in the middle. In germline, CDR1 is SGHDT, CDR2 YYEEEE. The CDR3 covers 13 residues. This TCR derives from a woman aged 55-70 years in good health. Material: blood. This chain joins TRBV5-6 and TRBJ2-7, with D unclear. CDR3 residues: CASSPDQRVEQYF. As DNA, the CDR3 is TGTGCCAGCAGCCCCGATCAAAGGGTTGAGCAGTACTTC.